The following is a T cell receptor beta chain sequence with its context. This record belongs to a study of cytomegalovirus exposure and HLA in healthy donors. Vbeta (60) and Jbeta (13) primers were used in the PCR. The method was immunoSEQ multiplex PCR; TCRdb's version includes in-frame clones alone and lacks a portion of them. The table records 100,000 to 150,000 clones, roughly 82% of them present only once. V lost 3 bases, J lost 8 bases, and 11 bases lay in between. Germline V gene data show CDR1 as SGHNT and CDR2 as YYREEE (reference sequence). This CDR3 is built from 12 residues. The sequenced material came from PBMCs. This receptor was obtained from a woman aged 40-49 years in good health and CMV-seropositive. V usage is TRBV5-4 and J usage is TRBJ1-1, with D unclear. The CDR3 DNA follows: TGTGCCAGCAGCTACCCCGGGAGAGAAGCTTTCTTT. It translates to CASSYPGREAFF.